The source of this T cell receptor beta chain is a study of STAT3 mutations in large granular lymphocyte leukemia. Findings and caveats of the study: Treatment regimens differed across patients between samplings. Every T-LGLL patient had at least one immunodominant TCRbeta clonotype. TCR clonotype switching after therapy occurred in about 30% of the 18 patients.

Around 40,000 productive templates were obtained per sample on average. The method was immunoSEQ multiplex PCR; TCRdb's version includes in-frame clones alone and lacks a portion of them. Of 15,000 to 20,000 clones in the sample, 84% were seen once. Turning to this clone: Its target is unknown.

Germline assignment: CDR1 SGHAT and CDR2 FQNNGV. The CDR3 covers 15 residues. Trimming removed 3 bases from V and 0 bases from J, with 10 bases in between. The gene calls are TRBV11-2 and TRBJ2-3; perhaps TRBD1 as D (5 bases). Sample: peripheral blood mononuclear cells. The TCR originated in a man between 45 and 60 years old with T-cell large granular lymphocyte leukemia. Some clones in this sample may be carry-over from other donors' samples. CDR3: CASSLDQGSTDTQYF. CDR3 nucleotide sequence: TGTGCCAGCAGCTTGGATCAGGGCAGCACAGATACGCAGTATTTT.